These T cell receptor beta chains were read from a single sample in a study of tumor and adjacent non-tumor tissue in lung cancer. MiXCR, applied by TCRdb to the multiplex PCR reads, yields one record per CDR3 protein. The sample records approximately 47,000 distinct CDR3 sequences, around 59% being singletons. Specimen: distant non-tumor lung tissue. These receptors originate from a woman in her 70s with non-small cell lung cancer. The CDR3 runs from the conserved cysteine through the conserved F or W. A D gene is named only where the DNA matches it firmly. The size entry is marked missing in some rows and otherwise reads once, few, many or a size class.

V: TRBV18
J: TRBJ2-2
D: NA
length: 14
size: NA
CDR3: CESSPFGESGELFF
DNA: TGTGAAAGCTCACCATTTGGCGAGTCCGGGGAGCTGTTTTTC

V: TRBV14
J: TRBJ2-4
D: NA
length: 14
size: NA
CDR3: CASSLQAIQNIQYF
DNA: TGCGCCAGCAGCCTACAGGCAATACAAAACATTCAGTACTTC

V: TRBV10-3
J: TRBJ2-1
D: TRBD2
length: 17
size: NA
CDR3: CAIGPTSGSLGDNEQFF
DNA: TGTGCCATCGGGCCGACTAGCGGGAGCCTAGGGGATAATGAGCAGTTCTTC

V: TRBV12-3/TRBV12-4
J: TRBJ2-3
D: NA
length: 14
size: NA
CDR3: CASSLSLPGDTQYF
DNA: TGTGCCAGCAGTTTAAGTCTCCCCGGAGATACGCAGTATTTT

V: TRBV5-4
J: TRBJ1-1
D: TRBD1
length: 13
size: many
CDR3: CASSLEQGAEAFF
DNA: TGTGCCAGCAGCTTGGAACAGGGGGCCGAAGCTTTCTTT

V: TRBV10-3
J: TRBJ2-2
D: NA
length: 16
size: NA
CDR3: CVISESGRTNSGELFF
DNA: TGTGTCATCAGTGAGTCGGGCAGAACAAACAGCGGGGAGCTGTTTTTT

V: TRBV4-1
J: TRBJ1-2
D: NA
length: 15
size: NA
CDR3: CASSQSYGESYDYTF
DNA: TGCGCCAGCAGCCAATCCTACGGCGAGTCCTATGACTATACCTTC

V: TRBV6-6
J: TRBJ2-7
D: TRBD2
length: 20
size: many
CDR3: CASSYPTTPTSGRFPYEQYF
DNA: TGTGCCAGCAGTTACCCAACTACCCCCACTAGCGGGAGGTTTCCCTACGAGCAGTACTTC

V: TRBV10-2
J: TRBJ2-1
D: NA
length: 13
size: NA
CDR3: CASRHGAGNERFF
DNA: TGCGCCAGCAGACATGGGGCGGGCAATGAGCGGTTCTTC

V: TRBV11-1
J: TRBJ1-3
D: NA
length: 14
size: NA
CDR3: CANSSSISGSTIYF
DNA: TGTGCCAACAGCTCATCGATCTCTGGAAGCACCATATATTTT

V: TRBV12-3/TRBV12-4
J: TRBJ1-3
D: NA
length: 12
size: many
CDR3: CASSLEGNTIYF
DNA: TGTGCCAGCAGTTTAGAAGGTAACACCATATATTTT

V: TRBV11-2
J: TRBJ2-7
D: NA
length: 14
size: NA
CDR3: CVSSLVSNSYEQYF
DNA: TGTGTCAGCAGCTTAGTCTCAAACTCCTACGAGCAGTACTTC

V: TRBV28
J: TRBJ2-3
D: NA
length: 15
size: few
CDR3: CASSSTGHKGDTQYF
DNA: TGTGCCAGCAGTTCAACGGGCCATAAAGGAGATACGCAGTATTTT

V: TRBV28
J: TRBJ2-1
D: NA
length: 15
size: NA
CDR3: CASSLVGSAYIDQFF
DNA: TGTGCCAGCAGTTTGGTAGGGTCTGCCTACATTGATCAGTTCTTC

V: TRBV5-1
J: TRBJ2-2
D: NA
length: 16
size: once
CDR3: CASSLDSGAKTGKLLF
DNA: TGCGCCAGCAGCTTGGATAGCGGCGCGAAGACCGGGAAGCTGTTATTT

V: TRBV29-1
J: TRBJ2-7
D: NA
length: 11
size: NA
CDR3: CSAESESEQYF
DNA: TGCAGCGCTGAAAGTGAATCCGAGCAATACTTT

V: TRBV6-6
J: TRBJ2-3
D: TRBD2
length: 14
size: many
CDR3: CASRQGLGTDTQYF
DNA: TGTGCCAGCAGACAGGGACTAGGCACAGATACGCAGTATTTT

V: TRBV11-1
J: TRBJ2-7
D: NA
length: 13
size: NA
CDR3: CAISSEIPYEQYF
DNA: TGTGCCATCAGCTCAGAGATTCCCTACGAGCAGTACTTC

V: TRBV7-9
J: TRBJ2-1
D: NA
length: 13
size: NA
CDR3: CTSTQSVYNEQFF
DNA: TGTACCAGTACTCAGTCGGTCTACAATGAGCAGTTCTTC

V: TRBV5-5
J: TRBJ1-2
D: NA
length: 15
size: NA
CDR3: CASSRGAVDNYGYTF
DNA: TGTGCCAGCAGCCGTGGTGCAGTGGATAACTATGGCTACACCTTC

V: TRBV6-4
J: TRBJ2-1
D: NA
length: 13
size: few
CDR3: CASSDPNYNEQFF
DNA: TGTGCCAGCAGTGACCCGAACTACAATGAGCAGTTCTTC

V: TRBV12-3/TRBV12-4
J: TRBJ2-7
D: TRBD2
length: 18
size: NA
CDR3: CTSSLKPDRREITYEQYF
DNA: TGTACCAGCAGTTTAAAACCGGATAGGCGGGAGATAACTTACGAGCAGTACTTC

V: TRBV6-5
J: TRBJ1-3
D: NA
length: 16
size: NA
CDR3: CASSKGRTDSGNIIYF
DNA: TGTGCCAGCAGCAAGGGACGGACAGACTCTGGAAACATTATATATTTT

V: TRBV29-1
J: TRBJ2-7
D: NA
length: 14
size: NA
CDR3: CSVRGTGTKYEQYF
DNA: TGCAGCGTCAGAGGGACCGGGACAAAATACGAGCAGTATTTC

V: TRBV11-3
J: TRBJ2-1
D: NA
length: 11
size: NA
CDR3: CTSSLGCEQFF
DNA: TGTACCAGCAGCTTAGGGTGTGAGCAGTTCTTC

V: TRBV11-1
J: TRBJ1-1
D: TRBD1
length: 13
size: NA
CDR3: CTSSQDRAYEDFF
DNA: TGTACCAGCAGCCAGGACAGGGCCTATGAAGATTTCTTT

V: TRBV3-1
J: TRBJ2-1
D: TRBD2
length: 14
size: NA
CDR3: CASSQGLEGREQFF
DNA: TGTGCCAGCAGCCAGGGACTAGAGGGTCGGGAGCAGTTCTTC

V: TRBV12-3/TRBV12-4
J: TRBJ2-7
D: NA
length: 14
size: NA
CDR3: CASSHTGFGDGQYF
DNA: TGTGCCAGCAGTCACACAGGGTTTGGCGACGGACAGTACTTC

V: TRBV5-6
J: TRBJ1-6
D: TRBD1
length: 15
size: once
CDR3: CASTRPGTVNSPLHF
DNA: TGTGCCAGCACCCGACCAGGGACAGTCAACTCACCCCTCCACTTT

V: TRBV6-2/TRBV6-3
J: TRBJ2-1
D: NA
length: 16
size: NA
CDR3: CASRPSWASSYNEQFF
DNA: TGTGCCAGCAGGCCCAGCTGGGCCAGCTCCTACAATGAGCAGTTCTTC

V: TRBV30
J: TRBJ1-1
D: NA
length: 15
size: NA
CDR3: CVWTHPQGGRAEAFF
DNA: TGTGTCTGGACCCACCCGCAGGGCGGGCGCGCTGAAGCTTTCTTT